This TCR beta chain originates from a study of blood T cell repertoires in COVID-19. Study background: The United States, Italy and Spain provided the acute and convalescent COVID-19 samples. Nucleic acid was either cDNA or gDNA, and it came from T cells, B-cell-depleted T cells, or PBMCs.

Study processing details: Estimation of nucleated cell counts relied on the amplification of reference gene primers. Clones were read by immunoSEQ multiplex PCR, and TCRdb kept only the in-frame ones, dropping some. The D gene and trimming were derived from the DNA, and the V and J assignments and clone size from that table. The table includes some 220,000 clones, 84% detected once. CDR1 is SEHNR, CDR2 FQNEAQ, per germline (reference sequence). The CDR3 runs to 12 residues. V was shortened by 10 bases and J by 7 bases, with 17 bases between the two germline ends. This TCR came from a man aged 50 to 59 with acute or convalescent COVID-19. This chain joins TRBV7-9 and TRBJ2-7; D may be TRBD2 (5 bases). The sample taken for sequencing was peripheral blood. In nucleotides, the CDR3 is TGTGCCATACACGACTATCGTAGAGAGCAGTACTTC. It encodes CAIHDYRREQYF.